Listed below are T cell receptor beta chains from one sample, sequenced in a study of cytotoxic CD8 clonotypes in ibrutinib-treated CLL. The table came from immunoSEQ multiplex PCR; TCRdb's copy has only in-frame clones and leaves some out. This table has around 77,000 clones, 80% appearing once. The specimen was PBMCs, collected at disease progression, from a patient treated with ibrutinib. The receptors derive from a human donor with chronic lymphocytic leukemia. Both conserved end residues are part of each CDR3. Fields, in order: J gene, clone size, V gene, D gene, CDR3 protein, CDR3 DNA. The D gene is left open where the match is weak. Clone size is stated in some rows and not others, as once, few, many or a class when expanded.

>TRBJ2-7|NA|TRBV21-1|NA
CARGTGRNEQYF
TGTGCCAGGGGGACAGGGAGGAACGAGCAGTACTTC
>TRBJ1-5|NA|TRBV7-2|NA
CASRPAPQHF
TGTGCCAGCAGGCCTGCGCCCCAGCATTTT
>TRBJ2-3|NA|TRBV29-1|NA
CSVERASFDTQYF
TGCAGCGTTGAAAGGGCCTCCTTTGATACGCAGTATTTT
>TRBJ2-4|NA|TRBV11-2|NA
CASSLGGWVLAKNIQYF
TGTGCCAGCAGCTTAGGAGGATGGGTGCTAGCCAAAAACATTCAGTACTTC
>TRBJ2-3|NA|TRBV9|NA
CASSAQGDTQYF
TGTGCCAGCAGCGCGCAAGGGGATACGCAGTATTTT
>TRBJ2-7|NA|TRBV6-5|NA
CASSYSSTFYEQYF
TGTGCCAGCAGTTACTCGAGTACCTTCTACGAGCAGTACTTC
>TRBJ1-2|NA|TRBV28|NA
CASTLGGESYGYTF
TGTGCCAGCACCCTGGGGGGGGAGAGCTATGGCTACACCTTC
>TRBJ2-7|NA|TRBV5-1|NA
CASSSYPEINLGAGTYEQYF
TGCGCCAGCAGCTCCTATCCCGAAATAAACCTCGGGGCAGGGACCTACGAGCAGTACTTC
>TRBJ2-7|few|TRBV10-2|TRBD1
CASSEMGQLTDEQYF
TGCGCCAGCAGTGAAATGGGACAGCTTACGGACGAGCAGTACTTC
>TRBJ1-5|NA|TRBV18|NA
CASSPGTTGNQPQHF
TGTGCCAGCTCACCCGGGACAACGGGCAATCAGCCCCAGCATTTT
>TRBJ1-1|NA|TRBV7-9|NA
CASSQRTAGNTEAFF
TGTGCCAGCAGCCAACGGACAGCGGGGAACACTGAAGCTTTCTTT
>TRBJ2-1|NA|TRBV6-4|NA
CASSKRSEVNEQFF
TGTGCCAGCAGTAAGAGGTCTGAGGTCAATGAGCAGTTCTTC
>TRBJ1-5|few|TRBV6-5|TRBD1
CASSSYPRTGNQPQHF
TGTGCCAGCAGTTCCTACCCCCGGACAGGGAATCAGCCCCAGCATTTT
>TRBJ2-7|NA|TRBV2|TRBD1
CASSERDRGSYEQYF
TGTGCCAGCAGTGAAAGGGACAGGGGCTCCTACGAGCAGTACTTC
>TRBJ2-7|NA|TRBV18|TRBD1
CASSPLTGTGRSYEQYF
TGTGCCAGCTCACCTTTAACCGGGACAGGCCGCTCCTACGAGCAGTACTTC
>TRBJ2-7|few|TRBV6-1|NA
CASSSTDFYEQYF
TGTGCCAGCAGCTCGACGGATTTCTACGAGCAGTACTTC
>TRBJ2-3|once|TRBV5-4|NA
CASSLRLGAGASPRTQYF
TGTGCCAGCAGCTTACGCCTCGGGGCGGGGGCGAGTCCTCGTACGCAGTATTTT
>TRBJ2-7|once|TRBV7-9|TRBD1
CASSDPGTGYEQYF
TGTGCCAGCAGCGATCCCGGGACAGGGTACGAGCAGTACTTC
>TRBJ2-3|NA|TRBV5-4|NA
CASSSKHRASTDTQYF
TGTGCCAGCAGCTCGAAACACCGTGCTAGCACAGATACGCAGTATTTT
>TRBJ2-5|NA|TRBV19|NA
CASSMLAAQETQYF
TGTGCCAGTAGTATGTTGGCAGCACAAGAGACCCAGTACTTC
>TRBJ1-2|few|TRBV29-1|NA
CSADAYGYTF
TGCAGCGCGGACGCTTATGGCTACACCTTC
>TRBJ2-2|few|TRBV2|TRBD2
CASNLGLARNTGELFF
TGTGCCAGCAACCTCGGACTAGCGAGGAACACCGGGGAGCTGTTTTTT
>TRBJ1-2|NA|TRBV6-5|NA
CASSLQGFGYGYTF
TGTGCCAGCAGTCTACAGGGTTTTGGTTATGGCTACACCTTC
>TRBJ2-5|NA|TRBV11-2|NA
CASSLGLQGETQYF
TGTGCCAGCAGCTTAGGTCTCCAAGGGGAGACCCAGTACTTC
>TRBJ2-5|NA|TRBV9|TRBD2
CASGLAGVETQYF
TGTGCCAGCGGACTAGCGGGAGTTGAGACCCAGTACTTC
>TRBJ2-1|NA|TRBV5-6|NA
CASSLRKTGGYEQFF
TGTGCCAGCAGCTTACGTAAAACCGGTGGCTATGAGCAGTTCTTC
>TRBJ1-2|NA|TRBV5-1|NA
CASSIQDYYGYTF
TGCGCCAGCAGCATCCAGGATTACTATGGCTACACCTTC
>TRBJ1-2|once|TRBV27|NA
CASSLSTGGAGYTF
TGTGCCAGCAGTTTGTCCACGGGTGGGGCTGGCTACACCTTC
>TRBJ2-7|NA|TRBV1|NA
CTSSQETENKRYF
TGCACCAGCAGCCAAGAGACCGAGAACAAGCGGTACTTC
>TRBJ1-2|NA|TRBV27|NA
CASSFRGAVGYGYTF
TGTGCCAGCAGTTTTCGGGGCGCTGTCGGCTATGGCTACACCTTC
>TRBJ2-6|NA|TRBV9|NA
CASSVSSGANVLTF
TGTGCCAGCAGCGTTAGCTCTGGGGCCAACGTCCTGACTTTC
>TRBJ2-7|NA|TRBV10-1|TRBD2
CASSPGTSPYEQYF
TGCGCCAGCAGCCCCGGGACTAGCCCCTACGAGCAGTACTTC
>TRBJ1-5|NA|TRBV30|TRBD1
CAWTSTDRVIGQPQHF
TGTGCCTGGACTTCTACGGACAGGGTAATAGGTCAGCCCCAGCATTTT
>TRBJ2-7|NA|TRBV5-4|NA
CASSLRSGSSYEQYF
TGTGCCAGCAGCTTGCGTAGCGGAAGCTCCTACGAGCAGTACTTC
>TRBJ1-3|NA|TRBV6-4|NA
CASSDPQTGSGNTIYF
TGTGCCAGCAGTGACCCCCAGACGGGCTCTGGAAACACCATATATTTT
>TRBJ2-1|NA|TRBV15|NA
CATSREVGGSANEQFF
TGTGCCACCAGCAGAGAGGTGGGAGGAAGTGCCAATGAGCAGTTCTTC
>TRBJ1-1|NA|TRBV7-9|NA
CASRPVRPLDTEAFF
TGTGCCAGCAGACCGGTGAGGCCCCTTGACACTGAAGCTTTCTTT
>TRBJ2-7|NA|TRBV6-1|NA
CASTRDTSYEQYF
TGTGCCAGCACCAGGGACACTTCCTACGAGCAGTACTTC
>TRBJ1-4|NA|TRBV28|TRBD1
CASSPWGQGSILFF
TGTGCCAGCAGCCCGTGGGGACAGGGCTCAATACTGTTTTTT
>TRBJ1-3|NA|TRBV9|NA
CASSVGQVGNTIYF
TGTGCCAGCAGCGTAGGACAGGTTGGAAACACCATATATTTT
>TRBJ1-5|medium-sized|TRBV25-1|NA
CAFNQPQHF
TGTGCCTTCAATCAGCCCCAGCATTTT
>TRBJ1-6|few|TRBV28|NA
CASSGPFSPLHF
TGTGCCAGCAGTGGTCCCTTTTCACCCCTCCACTTT
>TRBJ2-7|NA|TRBV5-1|NA
CASSNGDSYEQYF
TGCGCCAGCAGCAACGGAGACAGCTACGAGCAGTACTTC
>TRBJ2-2|NA|TRBV27|NA
CASRARNTGELFF
TGTGCCAGCAGGGCCCGGAACACCGGGGAGCTGTTTTTT
>TRBJ2-7|NA|TRBV27|TRBD2
CASSGGRTRGSYEQYF
TGTGCCAGCTCGGGAGGGCGAACCCGGGGCTCCTACGAGCAGTACTTC
>TRBJ1-1|NA|TRBV29-1|NA
CSVRHLGGNTEAFF
TGCAGCGTGCGCCATCTGGGGGGGAACACTGAAGCTTTCTTT
>TRBJ2-3|NA|TRBV6-1|NA
CASSESPSDTQYF
TGTGCCAGCAGTGAGTCACCATCAGATACGCAGTATTTT
>TRBJ1-1|few|TRBV11-3|TRBD1
CASSLGSGQGNTEAFF
TGTGCCAGCAGCTTAGGGTCGGGACAGGGGAACACTGAAGCTTTCTTT
>TRBJ2-2|NA|TRBV7-9|NA
CASSLWGNPGELFF
TGTGCCAGCAGCTTATGGGGGAACCCCGGGGAGCTGTTTTTT
>TRBJ2-1|NA|TRBV7-3|TRBD2
CASSLNGGANEQFF
TGTGCCAGCAGCTTAAACGGGGGGGCAAATGAGCAGTTCTTC
>TRBJ2-7|NA|TRBV30|TRBD1
CAWSQGAYEQYF
TGTGCCTGGTCGCAGGGGGCCTACGAGCAGTACTTC
>TRBJ2-2|NA|TRBV4-2|NA
CASSPTVNTGELFF
TGTGCCAGCAGCCCCACGGTGAACACCGGGGAGCTGTTTTTT
>TRBJ1-5|once|TRBV18|NA
CASSPPSDSNQPQHF
TGTGCCAGCTCACCACCCTCAGATAGCAATCAGCCCCAGCATTTT